The next 22 T cell receptor beta chains were all read from a single sample in a study of cytomegalovirus exposure and HLA in healthy donors. The PCR made use of 60 Vbeta and 13 Jbeta primers. Repertoires were generated with immunoSEQ multiplex PCR, while TCRdb's copy carries only in-frame clones and drops some. In the table there are about 140,000 clones, just under 85% of which are singletons. The sample was PBMCs. These TCRs come from a man younger than 40 in good health and CMV-seropositive.

The genes are TRBV5-1 and TRBJ2-1, with 10 nucleotides matching TRBD1. V dropped 1 base and J dropped 5; count of bases not matched to a gene: 9. CDR3 length equals 17 residues. Germline CDR1 is SGHRS and CDR2 is YFSETQ. The CDR3 loop reads CASSLSPGQGINNEQFF. The CDR3 bases are TGCGCCAGCAGCTTGTCCCCGGGACAGGGGATTAACAATGAGCAGTTCTTC. Full variable domain (outside the CDR3, taken from reference TRBV5-1 and TRBJ2-1): KAGVTQTPRYLIKTRGQQVTLSCSPISGHRSVSWYQQTPGQGLQFLFEYFSETQRNKGNFPGRFSGRQFSNSRSEMNVSTLELGDSALYLCASSLSPGQGINNEQFFGPGTRLTVL.

The table lists this clone with a few counts. The gene calls are TRBV19 and TRBJ1-4, with no clear D. The CDR3 covers 14 residues. V gave up 5 bases and J gave up 1 base, with 8 bases separating them. The V gene's germline CDR1 is LNHDA and CDR2 SQIVND (reference sequence). This chain's CDR3 is CASSPQITNEKLFF. The CDR3 DNA follows: TGTGCCAGTAGTCCACAGATAACTAATGAAAAACTGTTTTTT.

The chain recombines TRBV5-1 with TRBJ1-1, with TRBD1 matching 12 bases. The length of the CDR3 is 12 residues. Germline V gives CDR1 SGHRS, CDR2 YFSETQ. The trim removed 8 bases at V and 10 bases at J, leaving 6 bases unmatched. CDR3 bases: TGCGCCAGGGGACAGGGGGCGCGGGCAGCTTTCTTT. It codes for CARGQGARAAFF.

V usage is TRBV7-8 and J usage is TRBJ1-6, with 8 bases identical to TRBD1. This CDR3 comprises 18 residues. Trimming at V came to 5 bases and at J to 6 bases, leaving 15 bases not matched to a gene. Looked up from germline, CDR1 is SGHVS and CDR2 is FQNEAQ. In nucleotides, the CDR3 is TGTGCCAGCAGCCAAACTACCGGGACAGGACGAACTAATTCACCCCTCCACTTT. Translated: CASSQTTGTGRTNSPLHF.

The gene calls are TRBV9 and TRBJ2-1, with 12 bases that match TRBD1. The CDR3 is 17 amino acids. Germline trimming cut 3 bases from V and 5 bases from J; bases unmatched to any gene: 9. Germline loops: CDR1 SGDLS, CDR2 YYNGEE. DNA of the CDR3: TGTGCCAGCAGCGCCCTGGTCGGGACAGGGGGCCACAATGAGCAGTTCTTC. This codes for CASSALVGTGGHNEQFF.

The chain combines TRBV9 with TRBJ2-7, with D uncertain. Per the germline V gene, CDR1 is SGDLS and CDR2 is YYNGEE. Trimming cost V 0 bases and J 1 base, with 5 bases left between them. The CDR3 covers 13 residues. DNA of the CDR3: TGTGCCAGCAGCGTAGACGGTTCCTACGAGCAGTACTTC. Protein sequence: CASSVDGSYEQYF.

As to this clone: Its ends do not fully match the called genes, so a read error is possible. The rearrangement links TRBV28 to TRBJ1-2, with D perhaps TRBD1 (5 bases). CDR3 length: 14 amino acids. The germline gives CDR1 MDHEN, CDR2 SYDVKM. CDR3 coding DNA: TGTGCCAGCAGCGGGTTGGGACTGCTCTATCGCTACACCTTC. This gives the protein CASSGLGLLYRYTF.

This rearrangement joins TRBV7-2 to TRBJ1-1; D not resolved. CDR1 is SGHTA, CDR2 FQGNSA, per germline. The ends were cut back, 5 bases at V and 5 bases at J, with 15 bases in the middle. This CDR3 region has 14 residues. CDR3 DNA sequence: TGTGCCAGCAGCCCCCTCATAGCCGGGACTGAAGCTTTCTTT. Translating gives CASSPLIAGTEAFF.

The chain joins TRBV9 to TRBJ1-5; 7 nucleotides match TRBD1. Per the germline V gene, CDR1 is SGDLS and CDR2 is YYNGEE. With 4 bases clipped from V and 4 bases from J, the junction kept 5 bases outside the gene matches. The CDR3 sequence is 14 residues long. The CDR3 loop is CASSIGGENQPQHF. The CDR3 DNA reads TGTGCCAGCAGCATAGGGGGCGAGAATCAGCCCCAGCATTTT.

This rearrangement joins TRBV19 to TRBJ1-5; D is unresolved. Trimming left V 5 bases short and J 0 bases short, with 11 bases between. CDR1 LNHDA and CDR2 SQIVND come from the germline V gene (reference sequence). This CDR3 is built from 15 residues. The CDR3 is CASSVEGASNQPQHF. CDR3 nucleotide sequence: TGTGCCAGTAGTGTGGAGGGAGCTAGCAATCAGCCCCAGCATTTT.

The chain couples TRBV6-1 to TRBJ2-7, with 9 positions matching TRBD1. CDR3 size: 16 residues. The junction had 8 bases not matched to a gene; V was cut back by 3 bases and J by 2 bases. In germline, CDR1 is MNHNS, CDR2 SASEGT. CDR3 in DNA: TGTGCCAGCAGTGACACATTCGGGACAGGGCCCTACGAGCAGTACTTC. Protein: CASSDTFGTGPYEQYF.

This clone was recorded once. The CDR3 sequence: CASSGGGQGLFYEQFF. CDR3 in DNA: TGTGCCAGCAGTGGGGGGGGACAGGGCCTTTTCTATGAGCAGTTCTTC. The chain combines TRBV11-1 with TRBJ2-1; TRBD1 agrees at 9 bases. CDR3 length: 16 amino acids. Germline V CDR1 and CDR2: SGHAT, FQDESV (reference sequence). V shed 6 bases, J shed 8 bases, and the junction held 14 bases outside the gene matches. Full variable domain (outside the CDR3, taken from reference TRBV11-1 and TRBJ2-1): EAEVAQSPRYKITEKSQAVAFWCDPISGHATLYWYRQILGQGPELLVQFQDESVVDDSQLPKDRFSAERLKGVDSTLKIQPAELGDSAMYLCASSGGGQGLFYEQFFGPGTRLTVL.

This chain uses TRBV15 with TRBJ1-2; D unclear. From germline, CDR1 is LNHNV and CDR2 YYDKDF (reference sequence). This CDR3 has 13 amino acids. Trimming removed 1 base at V and 4 bases at J, with 7 bases between. The CDR3 region is CATSRGGGYGYTF. In DNA, the CDR3 is TGTGCCACCAGCAGAGGGGGAGGCTATGGCTACACCTTC.

This rearrangement joins TRBV2 to TRBJ2-3; D not resolved. This CDR3 contains 14 residues. Trimming removed 4 bases from V and 6 bases from J, with 14 bases in between. Germline V gives CDR1 SNHLY, CDR2 FYNNEI. The CDR3 nucleotides read TGTGCCAGCAGTGTGGAAAGCTGGGCCGATACGCAGTATTTT. It specifies CASSVESWADTQYF.

The chain joins TRBV15 to TRBJ1-5, with TRBD1 matching over 9 bases. The CDR3 loop spans 15 amino acids. CDR1 LNHNV and CDR2 YYDKDF come from the germline V gene (reference sequence). Germline trimming cut 5 bases from V and 2 bases from J; bases unmatched to any gene: 4. The CDR3 reads CATSHDRGGNQPQHF. The CDR3 DNA reads as TGTGCCACCAGCCACGACAGGGGGGGCAATCAGCCCCAGCATTTT.

The J gene is TRBJ2-1, the V gene TRBV18; 10 nucleotides line up with TRBD2. Germline CDR1 reads KGHSH; CDR2 reads LQKENI. V was clipped by 5 bases and J by 9 bases; unmatched bases: 7. The CDR3 consists of 14 residues. The chain's CDR3 is CASSNQRGGIEQFF. The DNA for the CDR3 is TGTGCCAGCTCAAACCAGCGGGGGGGCATTGAGCAGTTCTTC. The full variable domain, completed using reference TRBV18 and TRBJ2-1, is NAGVMQNPRHLVRRRGQEARLRCSPMKGHSHVYWYRQLPEEGLKFMVYLQKENIIDESGMPKERFSAEFPKEGPSILRIQQVVRGDSAAYFCASSNQRGGIEQFFGPGTRLTVL.

This clone has just a few counts. V is TRBV5-4 and J is TRBJ2-3, with unresolved D. The length of the CDR3 is 11 residues. Trimming stripped 4 bases from V and 2 bases from J, with 2 bases between. The germline CDR1 and CDR2 sequences are SGHNT and YYREEE (reference sequence). CDR3 sequence reads: CASSHTDTQYF. CDR3 coding DNA: TGTGCCAGCAGCCACACAGATACGCAGTATTTT.

CDR3 sequence: CASSLTGLAGELFF. CDR3 sequence (DNA): TGTGCCAGCAGCTTAACGGGACTAGCGGGGGAGCTGTTTTTT. This chain joins TRBV11-2 and TRBJ2-2, with 10 bases aligning to TRBD2. The junction had 2 bases not matched to a gene; V was cut back by 2 bases and J by 8 bases. This CDR3 spans 14 amino acids. Germline V gives CDR1 SGHAT, CDR2 FQNNGV.

This clone has a handful of counts. The V call is TRBV6-1, the J call TRBJ2-1; 12 bases are a match to TRBD2. Germline V gives CDR1 MNHNS, CDR2 SASEGT. The CDR3 extends over 14 amino acids. J gave up 10 bases and V 6 bases, and 7 bases lay outside the gene matches. In DNA form, the CDR3 reads TGTGCCAGCAGCCTAGCGGGAGGGCCTATCGAGCAGTTCTTC. It codes for CASSLAGGPIEQFF.

The chain recombines TRBV28 with TRBJ2-5, with D hard to call. Per the germline V gene, CDR1 is MDHEN and CDR2 is SYDVKM. V dropped 3 bases and J dropped 2 bases, with 10 bases sitting between them. This CDR3 region has 14 residues. The CDR3 region is CASSFRKEQETQYF. The CDR3 DNA reads TGTGCCAGCAGTTTTCGTAAGGAGCAAGAGACCCAGTACTTC.

The chain employs TRBV6-5 and TRBJ1-3; D is unresolved. Looked up from germline, CDR1 is MNHEY and CDR2 is SVGAGI. CDR3 length: 13 residues. V dropped 8 bases and J dropped 1 base, with 9 bases sitting between them. CDR3 bases: TGTGCCAGCCGACCACTATCTGGAAACACCATATATTTT. It translates to CASRPLSGNTIYF.

This sequence joins TRBV6-4 and TRBJ2-7; 10 bases line up with TRBD2. CDR1 is MRHNA, CDR2 SNTAGT, per germline. The ends lost 6 bases at V and 5 bases at J; junction bases unmatched: 10. The CDR3 runs to 15 residues. In DNA, the CDR3 is TGTGCCAGCAGGGGGGTAGCGGGAGGATTAGACGAGCAGTACTTC. Translation gives CASRGVAGGLDEQYF.